Listed below are T cell receptor beta chains from one sample, sequenced in a study of blood T cell repertoires in COVID-19. The table came from immunoSEQ multiplex PCR; TCRdb's copy has only in-frame clones and leaves some out. Here the sample spans tens of thousands of clones, over 75% being singletons. Sequenced material: peripheral blood. These TCRs come from a woman aged 55 to 70 with acute or convalescent COVID-19. The CDR3 runs from the conserved cysteine through the conserved F or W. The order of the fields is D gene, V gene, clone size, CDR3 protein. D genes are given only for firm matches. Part of the rows lack a size; the others show once, few, many or a class for expanded clones.

d_call: TRBD2
v_call: TRBV4-2
clone_size: -
cdr3_aa: CASSQGISGTSGSQYEQFF

d_call: -
v_call: TRBV18
clone_size: -
cdr3_aa: CASSPTPGTNEKLFF

d_call: TRBD1
v_call: TRBV5-5
clone_size: -
cdr3_aa: CASSYTGTGIPETQYF

d_call: -
v_call: TRBV7-3
clone_size: -
cdr3_aa: CASSPRAGVDYGYTF

d_call: TRBD2
v_call: TRBV13
clone_size: -
cdr3_aa: CASSSRLAAETQYF

d_call: -
v_call: TRBV19
clone_size: -
cdr3_aa: CASGWEYQPQHF

d_call: TRBD1
v_call: TRBV5-1
clone_size: few
cdr3_aa: CASSRTSGQGDSPLHF

d_call: -
v_call: TRBV14
clone_size: -
cdr3_aa: CASSQKIWADWNTEAFF

d_call: TRBD1
v_call: TRBV28
clone_size: once
cdr3_aa: CASRKGQGGQPQHF

d_call: -
v_call: TRBV5-1
clone_size: -
cdr3_aa: CASSPQGTEAFF

d_call: TRBD2
v_call: TRBV7-9
clone_size: -
cdr3_aa: CASSHPSGLDESQYF

d_call: TRBD1
v_call: TRBV11-2
clone_size: -
cdr3_aa: CASSRTGQGREKLFF

d_call: TRBD1
v_call: TRBV30
clone_size: -
cdr3_aa: CAWSQRGTGGTEAFF

d_call: -
v_call: TRBV3-1/TRBV3-2
clone_size: -
cdr3_aa: CASSQDRVARNTIYF

d_call: -
v_call: TRBV30
clone_size: -
cdr3_aa: CAWGLTYNSPLHF

d_call: -
v_call: TRBV30
clone_size: -
cdr3_aa: CAWGDGGSNEKLFF

d_call: -
v_call: TRBV28
clone_size: -
cdr3_aa: CASSLALYGYTF

d_call: TRBD1
v_call: TRBV3-1/TRBV3-2
clone_size: -
cdr3_aa: CASSPGQGSIYNSPLHF

d_call: TRBD1
v_call: TRBV7-3
clone_size: -
cdr3_aa: CASSLQRGHQANYGYTF

d_call: -
v_call: TRBV2
clone_size: -
cdr3_aa: CASSGQSEDPQPQHF

d_call: -
v_call: TRBV6-1
clone_size: -
cdr3_aa: CASSEFMTTSYEQYF

d_call: TRBD1
v_call: TRBV4-1
clone_size: -
cdr3_aa: CASSQDPGQGDYGYTF